This T cell receptor (beta chain) was identified during a study of cytomegalovirus exposure and HLA in healthy donors. Here immunoSEQ multiplex PCR was the method, and the copy in TCRdb shows in-frame clones only, minus some. The sample comprises 35,000 to 55,000 clones, 80% to 95% of which are singletons, and roughly 2% rests with the top ten. Germline V CDR1 and CDR2: LGHNT, FRNRAP. There are 17 residues in the CDR3. J gave up 0 bases and V 7 bases, and 13 bases lay outside the gene matches. The rearrangement links TRBV12-5 to TRBJ2-3, with 7 bases identical to TRBD2. The TCR was taken from a woman aged 18-29 years in good health and CMV-seronegative. The sample was PBMCs. CDR3 amino acids: CASVVLRLAVSTDTQYF. The CDR3 region has the DNA TGTGCTAGTGTAGTTCTCCGGCTAGCGGTTAGCACAGATACGCAGTATTTT. Looking up the rest from reference TRBV12-5 and TRBJ2-3 gives the full variable domain: DARVTQTPRHKVTEMGQEVTMRCQPILGHNTVFWYRQTMMQGLELLAYFRNRAPLDDSGMPKDRFSAEMPDATLATLKIQPSEPRDSAVYFCASVVLRLAVSTDTQYFGPGTRLTVL.